This TCR beta chain was observed in a study of CD4+ T cells in melanoma. Overall study findings and caveats: Reportedly, melanoma neoantigen-specific CD4+ T cells showed varied differentiation states. CD8+ T cell, macrophage and B cell function reportedly correlated with neoantigen-specific CD4+ T cells.

Assay: immunoSEQ multiplex PCR; the TCRdb copy retains only in-frame clones and omits some. The sample gives 90,000 to 130,000 clones, 92% of which show up once; around 3% is in the top ten. This clone was counted only a few times. Its matching antigen is unknown. Other nucleotide sequences from this sample produce the same CDR3. Germline CDR1 reads KGHSH; CDR2 reads LQKENI. CDR3 size: 10 residues. V was cut by 1 base and J by 7 bases, with 2 bases left in between. The TCR sequence derives from a human donor with melanoma. This chain uses TRBV18 with TRBJ2-7; D is unresolved. Sequencing input: peripheral blood. CDR3 protein: CASSPREQYF. CDR3 bases: TGTGCCAGCTCACCACGGGAGCAGTACTTC.